This T cell receptor (beta chain) stems from a study of long-term antiretroviral therapy in people with HIV. Germline V gene lookup returns CDR1 MDHEN and CDR2 SYDVKM. Losses at the gene ends were 4 bases for V and 15 bases for J; bases not matched to a gene: 6. The CDR3 extends over 11 amino acids. At the survey level, the v3.0 immunoSEQ assay was run. TCRdb's copy holds only in-frame clones and misses some; the assay was immunoSEQ multiplex PCR. The sample consists of tens of thousands of clones, about 93% of them appearing once. This receptor was obtained from a middle-aged man with HIV. The sample here was unsorted PBMCs, taken 6.2 years after starting antiretroviral therapy. The chain carries TRBV28 and TRBJ1-3; 7 bases are a match to TRBD1. In DNA form, the CDR3 reads TGTGCCAGCAGTTCCGACAGGGTCTCATATTTT. Translated, it gives CASSSDRVSYF.